These 20 T cell receptor beta chains were all obtained from the same sample, sequenced in a study of cytomegalovirus exposure and HLA in healthy donors. PCR was performed using 60 Vbeta and 13 Jbeta primers. Data came from immunoSEQ multiplex PCR; TCRdb stores just in-frame clones and leaves some out. Of 130,000 or so clones in the sample, over 70% are singletons; the top ten hold about 1.5%. The source material was PBMCs. These TCRs come from a woman aged 18-29 years in good health and CMV-seronegative.

The rearrangement uses TRBV30 and TRBJ2-1; D is possibly TRBD1 (6 bases). V lost 2 bases and J lost 2, with 13 bases in between. CDR1 is GTSNPN and CDR2 is SVGIG in the germline V gene (reference sequence). The CDR3 consists of 15 residues. The CDR3 spells CAWSLGDTAYNEQFF. CDR3 sequence (DNA): TGTGCCTGGAGTCTAGGGGACACCGCCTACAATGAGCAGTTCTTC.

This chain joins TRBV6-4 and TRBJ1-2; 7 positions agree with TRBD1. Germline CDR1 and CDR2: MRHNA and SNTAGT. Trimming cost V 6 bases and J 8 bases; bases outside gene matches: 9. CDR3 length: 13 residues. CDR3 nucleotides: TGTGCCAGCAGGGCTCGCCAAGGGGGCGGCTACACCTTC. Its translation: CASRARQGGGYTF.

The genes are TRBV5-1 and TRBJ2-7; the D gene is possibly TRBD1 (6 bases). There are 15 residues in the CDR3. Trimming left V 6 bases short and J 4 bases short, with 20 bases between. In germline, CDR1 is SGHRS, CDR2 YFSETQ. Here the CDR3 reads CASTLTGDRNYEQYF. The CDR3 bases are TGCGCCAGCACCTTAACCGGAGACAGGAATTACGAGCAGTACTTC. Filled out from reference TRBV5-1 and TRBJ2-7, the complete variable domain reads KAGVTQTPRYLIKTRGQQVTLSCSPISGHRSVSWYQQTPGQGLQFLFEYFSETQRNKGNFPGRFSGRQFSNSRSEMNVSTLELGDSALYLCASTLTGDRNYEQYFGPGTRLTVT.

The gene calls are TRBV5-4 and TRBJ2-7; 7 bases match TRBD1. Germline values: CDR1 SGHNT, CDR2 YYREEE (reference sequence). V lost 4 bases, J lost 6 bases, and 7 bases stayed unmatched. The CDR3 covers 13 residues. As DNA, the CDR3 is TGTGCCAGCAGCGCAAACAGGGGTTTCGAGCAGTACTTC. Amino acid sequence: CASSANRGFEQYF.

This clone has just one count. The V gene is TRBV7-6, the J gene TRBJ2-1, with 9 positions matching TRBD1. CDR1 is SGHVS and CDR2 is FNYEAQ in the germline V gene. This CDR3 is built from 13 residues. The J segment lost 7 bases and the V segment lost 4 bases, leaving 2 bases of the junction unmatched. CDR3 DNA sequence: TGTGCCAGCAGCTCCGGACAGGGGAATGAGCAGTTCTTC. Translated, it gives CASSSGQGNEQFF. Full variable domain (outside the CDR3, taken from reference TRBV7-6 and TRBJ2-1): GAGVSQSPRYKVTKRGQDVALRCDPISGHVSLYWYRQALGQGPEFLTYFNYEAQQDKSGLPNDRFSAERPEGSISTLTIQRTEQRDSAMYRCASSSGQGNEQFFGPGTRLTVL.

The CDR3 spells CASSETGAGELFF. As DNA, the CDR3 is TGTGCCAGCAGCGAGACAGGGGCCGGGGAGCTGTTTTTT. The chain recombines TRBV9 with TRBJ2-2; 8 nucleotides agree with TRBD1. Germline-derived CDR1 and CDR2 are SGDLS and YYNGEE. The junction had 1 base not matched to a gene; V was cut back by 3 bases and J by 6 bases. The CDR3 sequence is 13 residues long.

This clone was seen only a few times. This sequence joins TRBV30 and TRBJ2-7; D ambiguous. This CDR3 is 13 amino acids long. V was cut by 2 bases and J by 5 bases, with 13 bases left in between. Germline loops: CDR1 GTSNPN, CDR2 SVGIG (reference sequence). The CDR3 reads CAWSSQFLDEQYF. In DNA form, the CDR3 reads TGTGCCTGGAGTAGTCAGTTCCTAGACGAGCAGTACTTC.

The rearrangement links TRBV30 to TRBJ2-7; 9 bases match TRBD2. Germline assignment: CDR1 GTSNPN and CDR2 SVGIG (reference sequence). Trimming cost V 3 bases and J 7 bases; bases outside gene matches: 13. This CDR3 is built from 15 residues. The CDR3: CAWSATVAGDREQYF. CDR3 coding DNA: TGTGCCTGGAGCGCTACTGTAGCGGGAGATCGAGAGCAGTACTTC.

The CDR3 DNA sequence: TGTGCCAGCAGTGACAATTACAGGACAGGGGTTTCTCCTGAAGCTTTCTTT. This gives the protein CASSDNYRTGVSPEAFF. V usage is TRBV6-4 and J usage is TRBJ1-1, with 9 bases that match TRBD1. There are 17 residues in the CDR3. J lost 6 bases, V lost 2 bases, and 13 bases had no gene match. Germline lookup yields CDR1 MRHNA and CDR2 SNTAGT.

The rearrangement joins TRBV7-9 to TRBJ2-7, with 11 bases lining up with TRBD2. V lost 5 bases to trimming and J lost 3 bases; unmatched junction nucleotides: 3. The CDR3 consists of 14 residues. The germline V gene has CDR1 SEHNR and CDR2 FQNEAQ (reference sequence). The CDR3 region is CASSPGLAGYEQYF. CDR3 in DNA: TGTGCCAGCAGCCCCGGACTAGCGGGCTACGAGCAGTACTTC.

The chain links TRBV19 to TRBJ1-2; D remains unclear. The CDR3 contains 13 residues. V shed 6 bases and J shed 0 bases, with 8 bases lying between them. The germline V gene has CDR1 LNHDA and CDR2 SQIVND (reference sequence). The CDR3 coding sequence is TGTGCCAGTAGGGACGGGACTAACTATGGCTACACCTTC. It is translated as CASRDGTNYGYTF.

The table lists this clone with a few counts. The chain is built from TRBV30 and TRBJ2-5, with TRBD2 matching 9 bases. V dropped 2 bases and J dropped 3; count of bases not matched to a gene: 4. The germline CDR1 and CDR2 sequences are GTSNPN and SVGIG (reference sequence). The CDR3 is 14 residues long. This CDR3 is CAWSRLAEKETQYF. DNA of the CDR3: TGTGCCTGGAGTCGACTAGCGGAAAAAGAGACCCAGTACTTC.

The V and J genes are TRBV28 and TRBJ1-2; D is perhaps TRBD1 (6 bases). V was pared by 6 bases and J by 2 bases, with 10 bases between. Looked up from germline, CDR1 is MDHEN and CDR2 is SYDVKM. This CDR3 spans 13 amino acids. CDR3 sequence (DNA): TGTGCCAGCAGCATAACAGGGAACTATGGCTACACCTTC. It is translated as CASSITGNYGYTF.

The chain is built from TRBV30 and TRBJ2-5; 7 nucleotides agree with TRBD2. The CDR3 is 14 amino acids. V gave up 6 bases and J gave up 5 bases; unmatched junction bases: 12. Germline lookup yields CDR1 GTSNPN and CDR2 SVGIG (reference sequence). The CDR3 sequence: CACCSSGDWETQYF. CDR3 DNA sequence: TGTGCCTGCTGCTCTAGCGGTGACTGGGAGACCCAGTACTTC.

This sequence joins TRBV9 and TRBJ2-5; 12 nucleotides line up with TRBD2. The CDR3 is 14 amino acids. V was clipped by 4 bases and J by 9 bases; unmatched bases: 7. Per germline, CDR1 SGDLS and CDR2 YYNGEE. The CDR3 DNA reads as TGTGCCAGCAGCTCGCGACTAGCGGGAGATCCCCAGTACTTC. It is translated as CASSSRLAGDPQYF.

The chain recombines TRBV5-5 with TRBJ1-4; D unresolved. Germline V gene data show CDR1 as SGHKS and CDR2 as YYEKEE (reference sequence). The CDR3 runs 13 residues. Deletions cut 4 bases from V and 4 bases from J, with 8 bases between. CDR3 residues: CASSETNNEKLFF. CDR3 nucleotide sequence: TGTGCCAGCAGCGAGACTAATAATGAAAAACTGTTTTTT.

DNA of the CDR3: TGTGCCAGCTCCTCCTACGGGACTAGAATCTACGAGCAGTACTTC. Amino acids: CASSSYGTRIYEQYF. The V call is TRBV2, the J call TRBJ2-7, with 8 positions matching TRBD2. This CDR3 region has 15 residues. With V trimmed by 8 bases and J by 3 bases, 12 bases remained unmatched. Germline-derived CDR1 and CDR2 are SNHLY and FYNNEI.

The chain employs TRBV4-2 and TRBJ2-5; 7 nucleotides line up with TRBD2. The V and J ends lost 0 bases and 5 bases, in that order; junction bases with no gene match: 6. The CDR3 sequence is 15 residues long. Germline values: CDR1 LGHNA, CDR2 YNFKEQ. The CDR3 loop reads CASSQEGGRLETQYF. The CDR3 region has the DNA TGTGCCAGCAGCCAAGAGGGCGGGAGACTCGAGACCCAGTACTTC.

The CDR3 reads CASSFIAGETQYF. The CDR3 DNA is TGTGCCAGCAGCTTTATAGCGGGAGAGACCCAGTACTTC. The chain couples TRBV5-5 to TRBJ2-5; the match to TRBD2 covers 7 bases. The CDR3 covers 13 residues. The germline V gene has CDR1 SGHKS and CDR2 YYEKEE (reference sequence). V shed 2 bases, J shed 4 bases, and the junction held 2 bases outside the gene matches.

This clone is a singleton in its sample. The chain employs TRBV9 and TRBJ2-1, with 8 bases identical to TRBD1. CDR3 size: 15 residues. After removal of 2 bases from V and 2 bases from J, the junction contained 3 bases not matched to a gene. Germline CDR1 SGDLS, CDR2 YYNGEE. CDR3 coding DNA: TGTGCCAGCAGCGTTGGACAGGGAGCCTACAATGAGCAGTTCTTC. Its protein product is CASSVGQGAYNEQFF.